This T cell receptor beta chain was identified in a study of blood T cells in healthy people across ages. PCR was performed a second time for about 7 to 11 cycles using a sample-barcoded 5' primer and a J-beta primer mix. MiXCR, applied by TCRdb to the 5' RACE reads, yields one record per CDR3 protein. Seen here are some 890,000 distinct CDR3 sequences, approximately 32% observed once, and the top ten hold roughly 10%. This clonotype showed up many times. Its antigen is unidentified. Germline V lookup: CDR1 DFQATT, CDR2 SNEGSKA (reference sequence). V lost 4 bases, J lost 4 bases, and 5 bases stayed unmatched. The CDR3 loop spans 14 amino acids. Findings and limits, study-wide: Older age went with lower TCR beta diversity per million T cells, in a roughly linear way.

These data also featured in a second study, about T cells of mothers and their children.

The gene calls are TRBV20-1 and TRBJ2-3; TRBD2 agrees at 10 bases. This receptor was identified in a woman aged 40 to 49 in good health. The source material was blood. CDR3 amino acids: CSATSGGYPDTQYF. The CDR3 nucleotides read TGCAGTGCTACTAGCGGGGGTTACCCAGATACGCAGTATTTT.